This TCR beta chain was obtained from a study of T cells in Graves' hyperthyroidism and ophthalmopathy. TCR beta CDR3 region amplification was performed from RNA transcripts. When the TCR CDR3 underwent first-round RT-PCR, the HTBI primer set was used. TCRdb ran MiXCR on the multiplex PCR reads and lists one entry per CDR3 protein. The sample shows approximately 690,000 distinct CDR3 sequences, 13% to 15% of them seen only once. Looked up from germline, CDR1 is SNHLY and CDR2 is FYNNEI. This CDR3 comprises 14 residues. V was cut by 8 bases and J by 2 bases, with 13 bases left in between. The clonotype was recovered from a woman aged 50 to 65 with Graves' ophthalmopathy. This chain links TRBV2 with TRBJ1-5, with D perhaps TRBD1 (5 bases). The sequencing input was blood. The CDR3 DNA is TGTGCCAGCTCCTGGGGGACGGGCAATCAGCCCCAGCATTTT. Protein: CASSWGTGNQPQHF.